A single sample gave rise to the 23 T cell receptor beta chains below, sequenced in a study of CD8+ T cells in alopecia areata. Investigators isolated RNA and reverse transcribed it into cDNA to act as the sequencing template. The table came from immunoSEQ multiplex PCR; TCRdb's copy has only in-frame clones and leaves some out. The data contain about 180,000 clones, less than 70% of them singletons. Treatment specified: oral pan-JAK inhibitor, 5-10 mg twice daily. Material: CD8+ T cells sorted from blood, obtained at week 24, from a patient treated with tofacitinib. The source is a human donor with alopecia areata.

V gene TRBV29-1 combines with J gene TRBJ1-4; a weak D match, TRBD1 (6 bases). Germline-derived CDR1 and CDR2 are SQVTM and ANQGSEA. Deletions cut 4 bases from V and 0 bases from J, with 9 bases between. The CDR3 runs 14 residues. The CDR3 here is CSVGQATTNEKLFF. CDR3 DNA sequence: TGCAGCGTTGGACAGGCAACAACTAATGAAAAACTGTTTTTT.

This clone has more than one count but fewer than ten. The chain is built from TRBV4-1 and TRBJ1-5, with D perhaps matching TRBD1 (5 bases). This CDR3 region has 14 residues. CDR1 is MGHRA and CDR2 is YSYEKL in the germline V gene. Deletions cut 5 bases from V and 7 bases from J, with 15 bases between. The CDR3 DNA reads TGCGCCAGCAGCTCCTTTACAGGACGCCAGCCCCAGCATTTT. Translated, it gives CASSSFTGRQPQHF.

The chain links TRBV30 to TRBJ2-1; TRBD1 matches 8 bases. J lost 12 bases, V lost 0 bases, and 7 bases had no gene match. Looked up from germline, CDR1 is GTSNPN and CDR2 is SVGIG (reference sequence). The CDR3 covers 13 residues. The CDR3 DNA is TGTGCCTGGAGTGTGGGACAGGATCTTGTGCAGTTCTTC. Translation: CAWSVGQDLVQFF.

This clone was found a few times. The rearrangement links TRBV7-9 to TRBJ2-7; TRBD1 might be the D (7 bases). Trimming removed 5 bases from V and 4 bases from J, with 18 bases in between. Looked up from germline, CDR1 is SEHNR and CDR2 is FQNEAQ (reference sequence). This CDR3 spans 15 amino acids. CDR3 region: CASSGGDRSLYEQYF. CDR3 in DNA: TGTGCCAGCAGCGGAGGGGACAGATCCTTATACGAGCAGTACTTC.

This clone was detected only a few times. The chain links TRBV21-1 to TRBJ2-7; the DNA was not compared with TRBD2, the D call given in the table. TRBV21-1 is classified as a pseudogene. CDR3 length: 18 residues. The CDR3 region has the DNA TGTGCCAGCAGCAAACAGGGGACTAGCGGGGGGGCCCTAAACGAGCAGTACTTC. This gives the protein CASSKQGTSGGALNEQYF.

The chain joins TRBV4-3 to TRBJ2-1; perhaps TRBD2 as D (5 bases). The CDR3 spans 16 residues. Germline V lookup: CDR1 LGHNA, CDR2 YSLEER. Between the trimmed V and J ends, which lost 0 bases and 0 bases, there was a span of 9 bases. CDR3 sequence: CASSQDIGSSYNEQFF. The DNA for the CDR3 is TGCGCCAGCAGCCAAGATATAGGGAGCTCCTACAATGAGCAGTTCTTC.

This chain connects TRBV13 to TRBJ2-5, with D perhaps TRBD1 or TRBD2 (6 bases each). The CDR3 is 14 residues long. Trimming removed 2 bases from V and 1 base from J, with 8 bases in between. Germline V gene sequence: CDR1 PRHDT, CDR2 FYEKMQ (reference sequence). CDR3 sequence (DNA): TGTGCCAGCAGCTTATCGGGGGCCCAAGAGACCCAGTACTTC. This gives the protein CASSLSGAQETQYF.

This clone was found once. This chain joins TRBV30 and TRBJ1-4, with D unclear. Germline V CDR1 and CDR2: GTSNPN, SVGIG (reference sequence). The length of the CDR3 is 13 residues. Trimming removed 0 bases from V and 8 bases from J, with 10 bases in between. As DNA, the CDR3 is TGTGCCTGGAGTGTAAGTCGGGGAGAAAAACTGTTTTTT. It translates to CAWSVSRGEKLFF.

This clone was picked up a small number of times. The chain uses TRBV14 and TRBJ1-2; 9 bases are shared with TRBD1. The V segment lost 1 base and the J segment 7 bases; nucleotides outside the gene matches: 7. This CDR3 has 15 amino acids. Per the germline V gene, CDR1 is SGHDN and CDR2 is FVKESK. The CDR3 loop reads CASSQVYRGLGGYTF. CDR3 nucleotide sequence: TGTGCCAGCAGCCAAGTTTACAGGGGGCTTGGTGGCTACACCTTC.

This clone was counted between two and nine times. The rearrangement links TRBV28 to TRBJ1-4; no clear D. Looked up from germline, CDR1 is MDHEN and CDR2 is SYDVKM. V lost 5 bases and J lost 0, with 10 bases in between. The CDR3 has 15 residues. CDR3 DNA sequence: TGTGCCAGCAGTATTCAGTATGCAACTAATGAAAAACTGTTTTTT. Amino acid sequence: CASSIQYATNEKLFF.

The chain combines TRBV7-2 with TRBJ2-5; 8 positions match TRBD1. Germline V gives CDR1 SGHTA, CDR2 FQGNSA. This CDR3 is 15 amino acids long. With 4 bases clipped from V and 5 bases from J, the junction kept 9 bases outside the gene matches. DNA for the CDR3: TGTGCCAGCAGCTCACTAAACAGGGGGTCGGAGACCCAGTACTTC. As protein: CASSSLNRGSETQYF. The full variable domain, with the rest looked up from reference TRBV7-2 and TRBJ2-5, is GAGVSQSPSNKVTEKGKDVELRCDPISGHTALYWYRQSLGQGLEFLIYFQGNSAPDKSGLPSDRFSAERTGGSVSTLTIQRTQQEDSAVYLCASSSLNRGSETQYFGPGTRLLVL.

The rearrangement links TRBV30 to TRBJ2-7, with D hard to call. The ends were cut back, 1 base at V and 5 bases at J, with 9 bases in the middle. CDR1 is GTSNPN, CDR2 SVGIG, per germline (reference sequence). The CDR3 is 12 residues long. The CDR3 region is CAWSALGDEQYF. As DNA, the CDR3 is TGTGCCTGGAGTGCCCTTGGTGACGAGCAGTACTTC. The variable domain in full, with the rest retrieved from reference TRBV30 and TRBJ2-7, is SQTIHQWPATLVQPVGSPLSLECTVEGTSNPNLYWYRQAAGRGLQLLFYSVGIGQISSEVPQNLSASRPQDRQFILSSKKLLLSDSGFYLCAWSALGDEQYFGPGTRLTVT.

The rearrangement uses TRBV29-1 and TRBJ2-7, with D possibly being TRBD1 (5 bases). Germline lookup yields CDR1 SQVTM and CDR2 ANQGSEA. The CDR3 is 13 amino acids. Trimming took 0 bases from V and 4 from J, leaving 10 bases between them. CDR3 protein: CSVEDQDKYEQYF. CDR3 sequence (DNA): TGCAGCGTTGAAGACCAGGACAAGTACGAGCAGTACTTC.

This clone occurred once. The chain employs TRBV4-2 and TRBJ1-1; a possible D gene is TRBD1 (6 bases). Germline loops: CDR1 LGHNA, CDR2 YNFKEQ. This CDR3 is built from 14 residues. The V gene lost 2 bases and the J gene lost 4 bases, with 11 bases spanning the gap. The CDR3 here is CASSQHGGGTEAFF. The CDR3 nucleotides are TGTGCCAGCAGCCAACATGGAGGGGGCACTGAAGCTTTCTTT.

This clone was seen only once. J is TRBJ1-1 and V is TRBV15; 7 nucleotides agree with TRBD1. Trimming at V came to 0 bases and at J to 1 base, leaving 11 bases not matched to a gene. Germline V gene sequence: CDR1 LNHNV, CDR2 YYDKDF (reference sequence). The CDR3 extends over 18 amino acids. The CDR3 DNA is TGTGCCACCAGCAGAGATCACGGCGCAGGGGGGAAGAACACTGAAGCTTTCTTT. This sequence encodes CATSRDHGAGGKNTEAFF.

The CDR3 sequence is CASSPSGGEGSPLHF. The CDR3 DNA reads TGTGCCAGCAGCCCCTCAGGGGGAGAAGGCTCACCCCTCCACTTT. The chain recombines TRBV9 with TRBJ1-6; 7 bases fit TRBD1. The CDR3 has 15 residues. CDR1 and CDR2 from the germline V gene are SGDLS and YYNGEE. V was clipped by 4 bases and J by 10 bases; unmatched bases: 11.

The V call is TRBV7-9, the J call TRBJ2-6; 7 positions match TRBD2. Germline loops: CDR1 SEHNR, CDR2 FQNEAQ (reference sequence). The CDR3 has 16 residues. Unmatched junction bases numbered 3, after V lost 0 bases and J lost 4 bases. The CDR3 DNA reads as TGTGCCAGCAGCTTAGCTGCGGGGGAAGGGGCCAACGTCCTGACTTTC. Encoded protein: CASSLAAGEGANVLTF. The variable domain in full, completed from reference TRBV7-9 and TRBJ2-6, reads DTGVSQNPRHKITKRGQNVTFRCDPISEHNRLYWYRQTLGQGPEFLTYFQNEAQLEKSRLLSDRFSAERPKGSFSTLEIQRTEQGDSAMYLCASSLAAGEGANVLTFGAGSRLTVL.

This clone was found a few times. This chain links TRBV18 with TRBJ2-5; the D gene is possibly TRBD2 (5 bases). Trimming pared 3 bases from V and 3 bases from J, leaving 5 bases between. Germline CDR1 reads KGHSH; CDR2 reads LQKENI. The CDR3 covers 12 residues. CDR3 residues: CASSPEEETQYF. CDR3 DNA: TGTGCCAGCTCACCGGAGGAAGAGACCCAGTACTTC.

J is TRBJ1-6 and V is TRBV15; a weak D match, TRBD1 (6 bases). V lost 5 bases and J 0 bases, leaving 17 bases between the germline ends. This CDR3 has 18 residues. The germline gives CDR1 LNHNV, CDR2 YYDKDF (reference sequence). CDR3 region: CATSLGQPQSSYNSPLHF. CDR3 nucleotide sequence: TGTGCCACCAGCTTAGGACAGCCTCAGAGCTCCTATAATTCACCCCTCCACTTT.

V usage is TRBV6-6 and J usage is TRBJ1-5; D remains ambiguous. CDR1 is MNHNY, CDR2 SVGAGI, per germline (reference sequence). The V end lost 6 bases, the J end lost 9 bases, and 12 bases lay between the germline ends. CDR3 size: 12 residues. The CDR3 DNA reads TGTGCCAGCAGCCCCCCACGTGGGCCCCAGCATTTT. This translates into CASSPPRGPQHF.

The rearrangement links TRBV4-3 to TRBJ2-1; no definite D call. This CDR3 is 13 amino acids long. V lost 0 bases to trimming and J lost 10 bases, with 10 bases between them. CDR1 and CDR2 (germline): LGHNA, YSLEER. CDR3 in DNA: TGCGCCAGCAGCCAAGATCTAGTCGGGGAGCAGTTCTTC. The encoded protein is CASSQDLVGEQFF.

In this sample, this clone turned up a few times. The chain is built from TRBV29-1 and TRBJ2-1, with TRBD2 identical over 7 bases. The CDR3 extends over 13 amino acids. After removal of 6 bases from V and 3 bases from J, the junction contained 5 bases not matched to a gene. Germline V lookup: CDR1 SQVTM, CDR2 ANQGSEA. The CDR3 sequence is CSVHGGNYNEQFF. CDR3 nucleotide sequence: TGCAGCGTCCACGGGGGGAACTACAATGAGCAGTTCTTC.

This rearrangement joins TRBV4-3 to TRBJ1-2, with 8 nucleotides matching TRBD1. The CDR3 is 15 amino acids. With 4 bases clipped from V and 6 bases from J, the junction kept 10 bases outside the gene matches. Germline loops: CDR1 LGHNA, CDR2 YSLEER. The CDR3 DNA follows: TGCGCCAGCAGCCGAGTTCTTGGACAGGGCAATGGCTACACCTTC. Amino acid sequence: CASSRVLGQGNGYTF.